This T cell receptor beta chain emerged from a study of T cells after yellow fever vaccination (dated by TCRdb to the late 2010s). Turning to the overall study: Libraries from fractions with low cell numbers were prepared with the SMART-Seq v4 Ultra Low Input RNA kit. To track T-cell clones before and after primary and booster YFV17D yellow fever vaccination, bulk TCR alpha and beta repertoires were sequenced longitudinally. Two healthy male donors, one aged 18 to 30 and one aged 30 to 40 years, were included in the cohort. Blood was drawn at multiple timepoints before and after primary and secondary immunization, with bulk PBMC replicates and cell subsets isolated. Results and caveats for the whole study, not just this receptor: Compared with the primary T-cell response, the secondary T-cell response was weaker but faster, peaking on day 5 rather than day 15. A small share of clonotypes occurred in both CD4 and CD8 compartments, likely arising from convergent recombination. Most clones expanded after primary vaccination (about 96% of CD4 and around 89% of CD8) were re-detected after the booster, suggesting that broad memory maintenance occurred. The study included only two donors, which limits how far the findings can be generalized. Computational filtering was needed because FACS-sorted repertoires could contain abundant contaminating clonotypes from the bulk population.

As concerns this clonotype: The clone's antigen remains unknown. No qualities accompany the bases; no much larger clone lies one base away.

Synthesis of TCR cDNA relied on 5'RACE template switching, a step that introduced a universal primer site along with unique molecular identifiers. Priming of cDNA synthesis was performed from both the TCR alpha and TCR beta constant segments. Libraries were amplified in two PCR steps, with sample barcodes and sequencing adapters added in the second step. Sequencing of libraries was performed on Illumina HiSeq 2500 (2x100 bp) or NovaSeq (2x150 bp). Processing in the source paper ran as follows. MIGEC was used to demultiplex reads and collapse the reads into UMI consensus sequences, and MiXCR was used for V(D)J alignment. Clonotypes responding to the vaccine were identified with edgeR on replicate PBMC samples, with the criteria of FDR below 0.01 and a log2 fold change above 5 up to day 15. Each bulk clonotype was labeled CD4 or CD8 based on which sequenced repertoire, CD4 or CD8, contained the clonotype at higher abundance. The public reads were run again by TCRdb, first through fastp at Q25 and then through MiXCR, and only productive beta chains were kept. Records with the same CDR3 protein are collapsed into one entry carrying the most frequent genes and DNA. TCRdb, not the original authors, processed these V and J calls. The sample has some 120,000 distinct CDR3 sequences on record, 8% to 9.5% of them singletons. The ten largest clones take up roughly 23% of the sample.

Interpreted using the paper, the treatment or condition label stands for: live attenuated yellow fever vaccine strain. PBMCs were isolated from peripheral blood using a standard Ficoll-Paque protocol. CD4 and CD8 T-cell fractions were isolated with Dynabeads CD4 and CD8 positive selection kits. TriZol was used to extract RNA from bulk PBMCs, from CD4 and CD8 fractions, and from dextramer-positive and dextramer-negative fractions. The junction shows trimming of 0 bases on V and 8 bases on J, and the gene matches do not reach 7 bases of it. The germline V gene encodes CDR1 LGHNA and CDR2 YSLEER. Spanning cysteine to phenylalanine, the CDR3 consists of 16 amino acids. CDR3 DNA is the only sequence kept; it has 48 bases, read in frame from the first base.

The chain uses TRBV4-3 and TRBJ1-4; the central 9 bases match TRBD1. The sequenced sample was CD8+ T cells sorted from PBMCs, obtained 45 days after the yellow fever booster vaccination. The TCR comes from a man aged 30-40 years who received the YFV17D yellow fever vaccine. The CDR3 region reads CASSQELAGTGEKLFF. The nucleotide sequence reads TGCGCCAGCAGCCAAGAATTGGCCGGGACAGGGGAAAAACTGTTTTTT.